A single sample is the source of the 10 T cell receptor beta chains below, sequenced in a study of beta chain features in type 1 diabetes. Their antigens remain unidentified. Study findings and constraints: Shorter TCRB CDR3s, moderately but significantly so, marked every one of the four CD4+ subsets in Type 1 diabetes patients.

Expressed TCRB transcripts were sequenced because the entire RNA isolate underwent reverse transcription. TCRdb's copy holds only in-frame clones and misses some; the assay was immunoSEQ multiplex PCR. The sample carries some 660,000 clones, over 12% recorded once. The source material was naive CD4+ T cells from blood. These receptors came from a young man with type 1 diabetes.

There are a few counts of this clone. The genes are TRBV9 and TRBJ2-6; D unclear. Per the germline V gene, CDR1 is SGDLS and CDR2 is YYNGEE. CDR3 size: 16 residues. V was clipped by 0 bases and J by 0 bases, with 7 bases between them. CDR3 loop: CASSVESLSGANVLTF. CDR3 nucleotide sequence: TGTGCCAGCAGCGTAGAATCCCTCTCTGGGGCCAACGTCCTGACTTTC.

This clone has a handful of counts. The CDR3 DNA reads TGCGCCAGCAGGCAGGGACAAGATACGCAGTATTTT. Protein sequence: CASRQGQDTQYF. The V call is TRBV5-1, the J call TRBJ2-3, with a weak D call TRBD1 (6 bases). The germline gives CDR1 SGHRS, CDR2 YFSETQ. This CDR3 comprises 12 residues. V was clipped by 5 bases and J by 5 bases, with 9 bases between them.

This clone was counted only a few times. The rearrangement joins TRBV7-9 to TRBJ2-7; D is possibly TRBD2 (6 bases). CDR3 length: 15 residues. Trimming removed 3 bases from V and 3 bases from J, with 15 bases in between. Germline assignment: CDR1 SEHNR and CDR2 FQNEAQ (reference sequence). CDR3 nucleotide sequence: TGTGCCAGCAGCTTCACCCGGGACTCCCTCTACGAGCAGTACTTC. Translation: CASSFTRDSLYEQYF.

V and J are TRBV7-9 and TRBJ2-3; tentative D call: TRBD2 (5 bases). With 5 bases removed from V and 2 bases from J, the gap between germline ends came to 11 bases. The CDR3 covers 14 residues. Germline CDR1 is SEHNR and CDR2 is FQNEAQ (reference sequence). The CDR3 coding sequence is TGTGCCAGCAGCCACCGGACTTTCACAGATACGCAGTATTTT. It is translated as CASSHRTFTDTQYF.

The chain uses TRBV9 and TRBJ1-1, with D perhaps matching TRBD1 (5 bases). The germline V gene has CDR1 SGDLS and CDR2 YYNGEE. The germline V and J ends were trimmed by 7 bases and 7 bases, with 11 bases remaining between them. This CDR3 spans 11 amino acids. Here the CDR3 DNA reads TGTGCCAGCGCATCTCAGGGTGAAGCTTTCTTT. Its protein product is CASASQGEAFF.

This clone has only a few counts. The CDR3 DNA sequence: TGTGCCAGCAGCTTAGCCAGGGATTCTGGAAACACCATATATTTT. It encodes CASSLARDSGNTIYF. The chain links TRBV7-2 to TRBJ1-3, with a tentative D call TRBD1 (5 bases). V lost 0 bases, J lost 1 base, and 7 bases lay in between. Germline CDR1 reads SGHTA; CDR2 reads FQGNSA. The CDR3 totals 15 residues.

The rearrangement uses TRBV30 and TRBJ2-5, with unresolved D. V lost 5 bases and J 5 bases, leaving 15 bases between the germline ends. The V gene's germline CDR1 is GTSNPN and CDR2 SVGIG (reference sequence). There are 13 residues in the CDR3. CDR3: CAWSTLNGETQYF. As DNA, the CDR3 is TGTGCCTGGTCGACCCTAAACGGGGAGACCCAGTACTTC.

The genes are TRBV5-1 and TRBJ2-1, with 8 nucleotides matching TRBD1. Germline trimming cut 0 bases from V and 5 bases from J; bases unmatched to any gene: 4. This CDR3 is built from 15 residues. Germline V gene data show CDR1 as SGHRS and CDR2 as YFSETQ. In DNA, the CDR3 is TGCGCCAGCAGCTTGGGAGCGACAGGGGACAATGAGCAGTTCTTC. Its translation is CASSLGATGDNEQFF.

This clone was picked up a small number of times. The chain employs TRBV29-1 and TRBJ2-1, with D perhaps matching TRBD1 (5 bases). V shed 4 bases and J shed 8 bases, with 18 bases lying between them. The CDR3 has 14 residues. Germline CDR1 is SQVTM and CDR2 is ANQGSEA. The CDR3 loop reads CSVVPRTLGDEQFF. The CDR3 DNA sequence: TGCAGCGTTGTCCCTAGAACTCTAGGGGATGAGCAGTTCTTC.

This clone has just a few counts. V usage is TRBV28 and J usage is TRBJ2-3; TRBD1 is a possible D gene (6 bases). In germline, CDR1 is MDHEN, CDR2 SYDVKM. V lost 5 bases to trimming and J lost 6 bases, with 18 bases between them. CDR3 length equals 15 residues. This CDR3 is CASSAPAGVIDTQYF. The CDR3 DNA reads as TGTGCCAGCAGTGCACCGGCAGGGGTTATTGATACGCAGTATTTT.